These T cell receptor beta chains were read from a single sample in a study of blood T cell repertoires in COVID-19. TCRdb's table, derived via immunoSEQ multiplex PCR, lists solely in-frame clones and lacks some. This sample has around 160,000 clones, with about nine tenths found just once. Input material: PBMCs or T cells enriched from blood (not recorded which). All receptors derive from a woman in her 40s who had been exposed to COVID-19. CDR3s include the opening cysteine and the closing phenylalanine or tryptophan. The D gene is left open where the match is weak.

d_gene	v_gene	j_gene	len	CDR3aa
TRBD1	TRBV5-4	TRBJ1-2	12	CASSRDSYGYTF
TRBD2	TRBV10-2	TRBJ2-3	14	CASTIAGGVDTQYF
TRBD2	TRBV11-2	TRBJ2-2	15	CASSSSSGSTGELFF
NA	TRBV10-3	TRBJ1-2	14	CAISGSGSRYGYTF
TRBD1	TRBV10-3	TRBJ1-4	15	CAISERGQGNEKLFF
TRBD1	TRBV27	TRBJ1-2	14	CASGLQQGSYGYTF
NA	TRBV29-1	TRBJ1-2	13	CSVEEDNSYGYTF
NA	TRBV5-1	TRBJ1-2	14	CASSPSNRDYGYTF
TRBD1	TRBV5-1	TRBJ1-5	15	CASSLDTGVGQPQHF
NA	TRBV2	TRBJ1-2	15	CAIFPGNRVAYGYTF
TRBD1	TRBV27	TRBJ1-6	16	CASSSQGAWSPSPLHF
TRBD2	TRBV4-1	TRBJ2-7	16	CASSQATSGRTYEQYF
TRBD1	TRBV5-4	TRBJ1-3	15	CASSEGGFSGNTIYF
TRBD1	TRBV3-1/TRBV3-2	TRBJ2-7	14	CASSQGQGYEEQYF
TRBD1	TRBV6-5	TRBJ2-7	13	CASLGTGTYEQYF
TRBD1	TRBV3-1/TRBV3-2	TRBJ2-7	14	CASSHGVRGYEQYF
TRBD2	TRBV19	TRBJ2-2	17	CASSIANGAGDVGELFF
TRBD2	TRBV4-3	TRBJ2-1	16	CASSQEGREGYNEQFF
TRBD1	TRBV4-1	TRBJ1-2	13	CASSQGDRVSLTF
TRBD2	TRBV5-4	TRBJ2-7	14	CASSSQGVAGGKYF
NA	TRBV6-4	TRBJ1-2	11	CASSDRYGYTF
NA	TRBV28	TRBJ1-2	14	CASSLPGHLYGYTF
TRBD1	TRBV28	TRBJ1-1	14	CASRVDRGRPEAFF
TRBD2	TRBV2	TRBJ2-1	16	CASSAPGLEVYNEQFF
NA	TRBV7-9	TRBJ2-1	16	CASSLASGGPLGEQFF
TRBD1	TRBV25-1	TRBJ2-1	14	CASSETGSYNEQFF
TRBD2	TRBV7-2	TRBJ2-7	16	CASSLSPTSGFYEQYF
TRBD1	TRBV7-8	TRBJ1-5	16	CASSLGVRGREGPQHF
NA	TRBV21-1	TRBJ2-3	16	CASSKGGGGSADTQYF
TRBD1	TRBV2	TRBJ2-2	17	CASNPNPRGLRSGELFF
NA	TRBV12-3/TRBV12-4	TRBJ2-3	13	CASSLATTDTQYF
TRBD1	TRBV3-1/TRBV3-2	TRBJ2-7	16	CASSRVGTGGEYEQYF
TRBD1	TRBV19	TRBJ2-1	15	CASSLDRTSYNEQFF
NA	TRBV4-3	TRBJ2-1	18	CASSQRVSGYLVYNEQFF